This T cell receptor (beta chain) was found in a study of regulatory T cells in long-lasting Graves disease. Study outcomes and limitations: Researchers examined only peripheral blood and not thyroid tissue. Persistent Graves' patients showed less TCR diversity than newly diagnosed ones.

Noted time point: newly diagnosed GD, antithyroid drugs for less than 3 months. PBMC-derived RNA was used for the TCR library. In building TCR beta libraries, iRepertoire HTBI primers were used together with Arm-PCR of CDR3 regions. TCRdb re-called the multiplex PCR reads with MiXCR, one entry per CDR3 protein. This sample yields 600,000 to 650,000 distinct CDR3 sequences, of which about 15% are seen a single time; 18% belongs to the top ten. This clonotype was counted at least ten times. Its specificity is not known. These data were also reused for a study on T cells in Graves' hyperthyroidism and ophthalmopathy.

Sequences were derived from peripheral blood mononuclear cells (PBMCs), sampled at new diagnosis, from a patient treated with antithyroid drugs. This clonotype was obtained from a woman aged 25 to 39 with Graves disease.

The chain's CDR3 is CASSLRAGPPWEQYF. DNA of the CDR3: TGTGCCAGCAGTTTACGGGCGGGGCCCCCGTGGGAGCAGTACTTC. The chain joins TRBV27 to TRBJ2-7; tentatively, D is TRBD2 (6 bases). From germline, CDR1 is MNHEY and CDR2 SMNVEV (reference sequence). The CDR3 is 15 residues long. The germline V and J ends were trimmed by 2 bases and 7 bases, with 18 bases remaining between them.